Described below is a single T cell receptor (beta chain) sequence and its context. Germline V gene lookup returns CDR1 SGDLS and CDR2 YYNGEE. This CDR3 comprises 15 residues. V was trimmed by 3 bases and J by 3 bases, leaving 13 bases between them. Libraries were prepared by immunoSEQ multiplex PCR; TCRdb keeps only in-frame clonotypes and omits some of them. The table lists 35,000 to 50,000 clones, less than 85% of them singletons. The data were obtained in a study of control samples from healthy donors and cancer patients. The source is a man in his 60s in good health. The sample comprised blood. The chain couples TRBV9 to TRBJ2-1; TRBD1 is a possible D gene (6 bases). CDR3 in DNA: TGTGCCAGCAGCGCCACGCCGGACAGCTACAATGAGCAGTTCTTC. This encodes CASSATPDSYNEQFF. Filled out from reference TRBV9 and TRBJ2-1, the complete variable domain reads DSGVTQTPKHLITATGQRVTLRCSPRSGDLSVYWYQQSLDQGLQFLIQYYNGEERAKGNILERFSAQQFPDLHSELNLSSLELGDSALYFCASSATPDSYNEQFFGPGTRLTVL.